Reported below is one T cell receptor (beta chain). One entry per CDR3 protein, called by TCRdb with MiXCR from the RT-PCR reads. The sample has around 200,000 distinct CDR3 sequences, over 30% seen once. The data derive from a study of patients and donors after allogeneic stem cell transplantation. The CDR3 sequence is 13 residues long. Germline V gene lookup returns CDR1 DFQATT and CDR2 SNEGSKA (reference sequence). V shed 3 bases and J shed 4 bases, with 9 bases lying between them. The gene calls are TRBV20-1 and TRBJ1-4; no reliable D call. The sequence derives from a human donor who was either an allogeneic HSCT recipient or a stem cell or donor lymphocyte infusion donor (not recorded which). It is not recorded whose cells these are; they may come from a transplant donor. Sequencing used blood, either unsorted or a sorted T cell fraction (not recorded which). CDR3 protein: CSARGQYNEKLFF. The CDR3 DNA is TGCAGTGCTAGGGGCCAGTATAATGAAAAACTGTTTTTT.